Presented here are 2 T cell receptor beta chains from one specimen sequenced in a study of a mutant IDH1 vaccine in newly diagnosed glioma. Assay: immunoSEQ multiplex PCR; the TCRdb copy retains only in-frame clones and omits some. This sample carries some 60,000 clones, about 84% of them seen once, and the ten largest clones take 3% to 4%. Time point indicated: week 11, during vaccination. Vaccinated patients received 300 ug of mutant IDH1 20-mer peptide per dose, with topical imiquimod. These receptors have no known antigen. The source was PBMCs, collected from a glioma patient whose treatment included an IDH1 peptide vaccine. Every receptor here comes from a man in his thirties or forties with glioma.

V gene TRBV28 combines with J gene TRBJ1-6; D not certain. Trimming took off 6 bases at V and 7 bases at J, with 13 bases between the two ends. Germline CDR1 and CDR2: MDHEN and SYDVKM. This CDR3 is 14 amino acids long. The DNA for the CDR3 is TGTGCCAGCAGCCCAGACGCCCTAAATTCACCCCTCCACTTT. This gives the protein CASSPDALNSPLHF.

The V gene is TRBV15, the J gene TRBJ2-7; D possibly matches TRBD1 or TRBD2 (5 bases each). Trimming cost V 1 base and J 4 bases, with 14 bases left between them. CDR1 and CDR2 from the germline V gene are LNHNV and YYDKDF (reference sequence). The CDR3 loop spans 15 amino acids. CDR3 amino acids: CATSRGGGTSYEQYF. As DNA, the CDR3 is TGTGCCACCAGCAGAGGTGGTGGGACCTCTTACGAGCAGTACTTC.